This TCR beta chain derives from a study of blood T cell repertoires in COVID-19. In the study overall: From the United States, Italy and Spain came samples of acute and convalescent COVID-19. The analysed material was cDNA or gDNA that came from T cells, B-cell-depleted T cells, or PBMCs.

In the study's own analysis: Scientists estimated how many nucleated cells there were by amplifying reference gene primers. TCRdb's copy holds only in-frame clones and misses some; the assay was immunoSEQ multiplex PCR. That table gives V, J and clone size, and the DNA gave D and trimming. The sample has about 150,000 clones, over 70% seen once. V gave up 1 base and J gave up 2 bases, with 9 bases separating them. CDR1 and CDR2 (germline): SGDLS, YYNGEE. CDR3 size: 14 residues. The gene calls are TRBV9 and TRBJ2-5; D not certain. Sequencing used peripheral blood. The sequence came from a woman aged 55-70 years with acute or convalescent COVID-19. CDR3 sequence reads: CASSVSLQQETQYF. In DNA form, the CDR3 reads TGTGCCAGCAGCGTATCCCTTCAGCAAGAGACCCAGTACTTC. The full variable domain, completed using reference TRBV9 and TRBJ2-5, is DSGVTQTPKHLITATGQRVTLRCSPRSGDLSVYWYQQSLDQGLQFLIQYYNGEERAKGNILERFSAQQFPDLHSELNLSSLELGDSALYFCASSVSLQQETQYFGPGTRLLVL.